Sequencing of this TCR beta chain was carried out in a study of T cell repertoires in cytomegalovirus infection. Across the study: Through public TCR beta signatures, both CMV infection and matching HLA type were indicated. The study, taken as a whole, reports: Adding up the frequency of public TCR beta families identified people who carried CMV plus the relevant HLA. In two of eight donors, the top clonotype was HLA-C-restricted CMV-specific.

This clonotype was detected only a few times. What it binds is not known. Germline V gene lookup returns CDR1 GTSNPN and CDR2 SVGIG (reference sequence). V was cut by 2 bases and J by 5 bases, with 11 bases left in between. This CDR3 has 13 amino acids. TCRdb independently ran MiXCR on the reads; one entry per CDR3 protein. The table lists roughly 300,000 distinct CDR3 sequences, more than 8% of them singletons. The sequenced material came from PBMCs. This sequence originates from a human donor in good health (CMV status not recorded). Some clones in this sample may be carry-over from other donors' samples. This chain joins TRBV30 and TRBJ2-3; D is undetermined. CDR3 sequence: CAWSLSFGDTQYF. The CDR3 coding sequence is TGTGCCTGGAGTCTTTCATTCGGAGATACGCAGTATTTT. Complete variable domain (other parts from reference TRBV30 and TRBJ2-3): SQTIHQWPATLVQPVGSPLSLECTVEGTSNPNLYWYRQAAGRGLQLLFYSVGIGQISSEVPQNLSASRPQDRQFILSSKKLLLSDSGFYLCAWSLSFGDTQYFGPGTRLTVL.